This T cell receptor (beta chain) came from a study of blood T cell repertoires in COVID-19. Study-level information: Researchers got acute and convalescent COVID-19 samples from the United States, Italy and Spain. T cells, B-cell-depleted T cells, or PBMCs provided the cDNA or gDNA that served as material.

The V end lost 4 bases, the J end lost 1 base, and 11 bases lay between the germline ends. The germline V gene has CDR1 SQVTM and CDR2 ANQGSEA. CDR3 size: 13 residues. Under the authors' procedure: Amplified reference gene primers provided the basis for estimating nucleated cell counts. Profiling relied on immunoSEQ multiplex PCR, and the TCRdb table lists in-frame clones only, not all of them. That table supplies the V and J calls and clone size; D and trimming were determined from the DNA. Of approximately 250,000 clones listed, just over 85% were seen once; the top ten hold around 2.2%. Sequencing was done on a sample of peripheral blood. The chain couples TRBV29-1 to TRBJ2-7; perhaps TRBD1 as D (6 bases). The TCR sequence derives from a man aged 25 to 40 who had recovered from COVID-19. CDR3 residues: CSVGQGRSYEQYF. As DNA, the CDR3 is TGCAGCGTTGGGCAGGGGCGATCCTACGAGCAGTACTTC.